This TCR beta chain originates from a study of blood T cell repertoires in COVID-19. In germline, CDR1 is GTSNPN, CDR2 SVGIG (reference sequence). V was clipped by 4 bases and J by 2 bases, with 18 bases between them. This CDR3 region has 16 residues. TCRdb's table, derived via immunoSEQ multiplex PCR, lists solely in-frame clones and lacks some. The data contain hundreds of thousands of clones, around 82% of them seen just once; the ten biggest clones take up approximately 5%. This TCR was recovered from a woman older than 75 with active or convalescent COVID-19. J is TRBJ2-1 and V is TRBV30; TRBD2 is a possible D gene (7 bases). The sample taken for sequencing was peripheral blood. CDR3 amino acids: CAWITPGAGAYNEQFF. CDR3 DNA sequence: TGTGCCTGGATTACCCCAGGGGCGGGAGCCTACAATGAGCAGTTCTTC.